One and the same sample provided the 28 T cell receptor beta chains below, sequenced in a study of blood T cell repertoires in COVID-19. TCRdb keeps only in-frame clones here, not all; method: immunoSEQ multiplex PCR. Altogether over 70,000 clones are present, 80% being singletons, with the ten largest covering around 21%. The sample consisted of peripheral blood. The source of these receptors is a woman of 80 years or more with acute or convalescent COVID-19.

CDR3 amino acids: CASSLGATHTEAFF. CDR3 nucleotides: TGTGCCAGCAGCCTGGGCGCCACACACACTGAAGCTTTCTTT. The V gene is TRBV6-5, the J gene TRBJ1-1; no firm D call. The V gene's germline CDR1 is MNHEY and CDR2 SVGAGI. CDR3 length: 14 residues. V was cut by 6 bases and J by 3 bases, with 14 bases left in between.

V is TRBV5-1 and J is TRBJ1-2, with 8 bases lining up with TRBD1. The length of the CDR3 is 13 residues. Germline loops: CDR1 SGHRS, CDR2 YFSETQ. The trim removed 4 bases at V and 6 bases at J, leaving 5 bases unmatched. The CDR3 DNA reads TGCGCCAGCAGCCCGGACAGGGATCATGGCTACACCTTC. It translates to CASSPDRDHGYTF.

The chain carries TRBV6-5 and TRBJ2-5; D perhaps matches TRBD1 (6 bases). Trimming took off 1 base at V and 3 bases at J, with 9 bases between the two ends. Germline V gene data show CDR1 as MNHEY and CDR2 as SVGAGI. The CDR3 covers 14 residues. CDR3 nucleotide sequence: TGTGCCAGCAGTTACTGGTCAGGGGAAGAGACCCAGTACTTC. Its translation is CASSYWSGEETQYF.

The J gene is TRBJ2-7, the V gene TRBV5-4; possibly TRBD1 for D (5 bases). With 0 bases removed from V and 3 bases from J, the gap between germline ends came to 10 bases. The CDR3 consists of 14 residues. Germline lookup yields CDR1 SGHNT and CDR2 YYREEE (reference sequence). The CDR3 is CASSLAGQGYEQYF. CDR3 coding DNA: TGTGCCAGCAGCTTGGCCGGGCAGGGCTACGAGCAGTACTTC. The full variable domain, rest sourced from reference TRBV5-4 and TRBJ2-7, is ETGVTQSPTHLIKTRGQQVTLRCSSQSGHNTVSWYQQALGQGPQFIFQYYREEENGRGNFPPRFSGLQFPNYSSELNVNALELDDSALYLCASSLAGQGYEQYFGPGTRLTVT.

This chain links TRBV2 with TRBJ2-3; 10 bases agree with TRBD2. J gave up 5 bases and V 3 bases, and 5 bases lay outside the gene matches. The length of the CDR3 is 15 residues. Germline CDR1 SNHLY, CDR2 FYNNEI. The CDR3 nucleotides read TGTGCCAGCAGTGAGAGCGGGAGGGCAATAGATACGCAGTATTTT. Residues: CASSESGRAIDTQYF.

The V gene is TRBV5-4, the J gene TRBJ1-5; 7 bases match TRBD1. Trimming removed 0 bases from V and 4 bases from J; junction bases left unmatched: 4. The CDR3 has 15 amino acids. Germline values: CDR1 SGHNT, CDR2 YYREEE (reference sequence). The DNA for the CDR3 is TGTGCCAGCAGCTTGGGAGGGACAGAGAATCAGCCCCAGCATTTT. Amino acid sequence: CASSLGGTENQPQHF.

CDR3 coding DNA: TGTGCCAGCAGGGAGGTTTTCGGCCTATCCTACGAGCAGTACTTC. This gives the protein CASREVFGLSYEQYF. The J gene is TRBJ2-7, the V gene TRBV2; D might be TRBD2 (5 bases). The ends were cut back, 6 bases at V and 1 base at J, with 16 bases in the middle. The germline CDR1 and CDR2 sequences are SNHLY and FYNNEI. The CDR3 spans 15 residues.

The chain links TRBV7-2 to TRBJ1-1; 8 nucleotides match TRBD1. The V gene end was trimmed by 2 bases and the J gene end by 1 base; junction bases not matched to a gene: 3. The CDR3 spans 15 residues. The germline V gene encodes CDR1 SGHTA and CDR2 FQGNSA. The CDR3 spells CASSLRTGRNTEAFF. The CDR3, as DNA: TGTGCCAGCAGCTTAAGGACAGGGCGGAACACTGAAGCTTTCTTT.

This chain uses TRBV18 with TRBJ1-5; 7 nucleotides agree with TRBD1. With V trimmed by 2 bases and J by 7 bases, 11 bases remained unmatched. Germline-derived CDR1 and CDR2 are KGHSH and LQKENI. This CDR3 spans 16 amino acids. As DNA, the CDR3 is TGTGCCAGCTCACCAGAGACAGGGAACTCCGGACAGCCCCAGCATTTT. The encoded protein is CASSPETGNSGQPQHF.

V is TRBV6-5 and J is TRBJ2-2, with 9 nucleotides matching TRBD2. With 6 bases clipped from V and 6 bases from J, the junction kept 8 bases outside the gene matches. The CDR3 is made up of 15 amino acids. Germline V gives CDR1 MNHEY, CDR2 SVGAGI. CDR3 residues: CASSAGTSLAGELFF. Here the CDR3 DNA reads TGTGCCAGCAGCGCCGGGACTAGCCTAGCCGGGGAGCTGTTTTTT.

This chain uses TRBV6-2 or TRBV6-3 with TRBJ2-5, with 12 nucleotides matching TRBD2. CDR1 and CDR2 (germline): MNHEY, SVGEGT. Trimming removed 0 bases from V and 5 bases from J; junction bases left unmatched: 13. CDR3 size: 19 residues. For the CDR3, the DNA is TGTGCCAGCAGTTACTCGGTTACTAGCGGGGGGACCCACCTTGAGACCCAGTACTTC. It codes for CASSYSVTSGGTHLETQYF.

The chain links TRBV5-1 to TRBJ2-7, with 8 bases aligning to TRBD1. The CDR3 is made up of 15 amino acids. With V trimmed by 4 bases and J by 0 bases, 6 bases remained unmatched. The germline gives CDR1 SGHRS, CDR2 YFSETQ. The CDR3 reads CASSPGGFASYEQYF. CDR3 bases: TGCGCCAGCAGCCCAGGGGGCTTTGCCTCCTACGAGCAGTACTTC.

The V and J genes are TRBV19 and TRBJ1-1; TRBD1 matches 7 bases. Germline CDR1 and CDR2: LNHDA and SQIVND (reference sequence). Trimming took 6 bases from V and 4 from J; bases not matched to a gene: 8. The CDR3 runs to 14 residues. CDR3 sequence (DNA): TGTGCCAGTAGAGAAAACCGGGACAGCACTGAAGCTTTCTTT. Translated, it gives CASRENRDSTEAFF.

This rearrangement joins TRBV18 to TRBJ1-1; no definite D call. CDR1 and CDR2 from the germline V gene are KGHSH and LQKENI. The CDR3 has 15 residues. Trimming cost V 3 bases and J 6 bases, with 17 bases left between them. CDR3 residues: CASSPSWEFGAEAFF. The CDR3 DNA is TGTGCCAGCTCACCCTCTTGGGAGTTTGGGGCTGAAGCTTTCTTT.

The genes are TRBV2 and TRBJ1-4; D may be TRBD1 (5 bases). From germline, CDR1 is SNHLY and CDR2 FYNNEI. This CDR3 has 12 residues. V gave up 4 bases and J gave up 5 bases, with 5 bases separating them. The CDR3 protein is CASSGQNEKLFF. For the CDR3, the DNA is TGTGCCAGCAGTGGACAGAATGAAAAACTGTTTTTT.

In the case of this clone: One junction end disagrees with the germline gene, perhaps due to a read error. Distinct nucleotide sequences in the sample also encode this CDR3. This sequence joins TRBV5-1 and TRBJ2-7; 8 bases match TRBD1. In germline, CDR1 is SGHRS, CDR2 YFSETQ. CDR3 length: 14 amino acids. The CDR3 nucleotides read TGCGCTAGCAGCTTGGCAGGGGGCTTGGTCGAGCAGTACTTC. Amino acid sequence: CASSLAGGLVEQYF.

This chain uses TRBV7-9 with TRBJ1-5; D may be TRBD1 (6 bases). V was cut by 2 bases and J by 0 bases, with 11 bases left in between. The CDR3 covers 16 residues. The germline CDR1 and CDR2 sequences are SEHNR and FQNEAQ (reference sequence). The CDR3 protein is CASSLYQGSSNQPQHF. CDR3 nucleotide sequence: TGTGCCAGCAGCTTATATCAGGGGTCTAGCAATCAGCCCCAGCATTTT.

The chain carries TRBV7-9 and TRBJ2-7, with 16 bases matching TRBD2. The ends lost 3 bases at V and 4 bases at J; junction bases unmatched: 9. The CDR3 spans 18 residues. Germline V gene lookup returns CDR1 SEHNR and CDR2 FQNEAQ (reference sequence). CDR3 nucleotide sequence: TGTGCCAGCAGCTTTTCCGGGACTAGCGGGAGGGCCCTGTACGAGCAGTACTTC. This sequence encodes CASSFSGTSGRALYEQYF. The variable domain in full, with the rest retrieved from reference TRBV7-9 and TRBJ2-7, is DTGVSQNPRHKITKRGQNVTFRCDPISEHNRLYWYRQTLGQGPEFLTYFQNEAQLEKSRLLSDRFSAERPKGSFSTLEIQRTEQGDSAMYLCASSFSGTSGRALYEQYFGPGTRLTVT.

The chain combines TRBV2 with TRBJ1-1; the match to TRBD1 covers 7 bases. CDR3 size: 15 residues. The ends lost 4 bases at V and 1 base at J; junction bases unmatched: 6. CDR1 SNHLY and CDR2 FYNNEI come from the germline V gene. CDR3 bases: TGTGCCAGCAGTGTGTCCAGACAGGGGAACACTGAAGCTTTCTTT. It encodes CASSVSRQGNTEAFF. The full variable domain, completed using reference TRBV2 and TRBJ1-1, is EPEVTQTPSHQVTQMGQEVILRCVPISNHLYFYWYRQILGQKVEFLVSFYNNEISEKSEIFDDQFSVERPDGSNFTLKIRSTKLEDSAMYFCASSVSRQGNTEAFFGQGTRLTVV.

This chain joins TRBV14 and TRBJ2-7; D uncertain. Germline V CDR1 and CDR2: SGHDN, FVKESK. Trimming pared 0 bases from V and 2 bases from J, leaving 11 bases between. This CDR3 has 15 amino acids. DNA of the CDR3: TGTGCCAGCAGCCAAGAGATGGGCAGAACCTACGAGCAGTACTTC. This gives the protein CASSQEMGRTYEQYF.

The chain combines TRBV14 with TRBJ1-1, with 9 nucleotides matching TRBD1. Germline lookup yields CDR1 SGHDN and CDR2 FVKESK. Trimming cost V 1 base and J 11 bases; bases outside gene matches: 8. The CDR3 has 14 amino acids. The CDR3 DNA reads as TGTGCCAGCAGCCAAGGAGGACAGGGGACTTCGGCTTTCTTT. This sequence encodes CASSQGGQGTSAFF.

The V call is TRBV29-1, the J call TRBJ2-1; D gene uncertain. Trimming stripped 2 bases from V and 6 bases from J, with 8 bases between. Germline V CDR1 and CDR2: SQVTM, ANQGSEA. The CDR3 spans 12 residues. CDR3 DNA sequence: TGCAGCGTTGAATCGTCTTCCAATGAGCAGTTCTTC. As protein: CSVESSSNEQFF.

This clone has a handful of counts. The genes are TRBV6-6 and TRBJ2-7; 9 bases are shared with TRBD1. The CDR3 extends over 14 amino acids. V trimming: 6 bases; J trimming: 1 base; junction bases outside the gene matches: 4. Germline V gene sequence: CDR1 MNHNY, CDR2 SVGAGI (reference sequence). This CDR3 is CASRWTGESYEQYF. The CDR3 DNA follows: TGTGCCAGCAGATGGACAGGGGAATCCTACGAGCAGTACTTC.

The rearrangement links TRBV27 to TRBJ1-2; 7 positions agree with TRBD1. Germline V gene data show CDR1 as MNHEY and CDR2 as SMNVEV (reference sequence). With 4 bases clipped from V and 1 base from J, the junction kept 3 bases outside the gene matches. CDR3 length: 14 residues. As DNA, the CDR3 is TGTGCCAGCAGTTCCAACAGGGGTAACTATGGCTACACCTTC. As protein: CASSSNRGNYGYTF.

This clone showed up just once. The rearrangement links TRBV5-1 to TRBJ2-5; 7 bases agree with TRBD2. The CDR3 contains 13 residues. The V segment lost 6 bases and the J segment 5 bases; nucleotides outside the gene matches: 7. CDR1 and CDR2 from the germline V gene are SGHRS and YFSETQ. The CDR3 loop is CASTGGRKETQYF. CDR3 nucleotide sequence: TGCGCCAGCACCGGCGGGAGAAAGGAGACCCAGTACTTC.

This rearrangement joins TRBV15 to TRBJ2-3; D is possibly TRBD2 (6 bases). CDR1 LNHNV and CDR2 YYDKDF come from the germline V gene (reference sequence). The V end lost 3 bases, the J end lost 3 bases, and 10 bases lay between the germline ends. This CDR3 comprises 14 residues. Here the CDR3 reads CATSRGGITDTQYF. DNA for the CDR3: TGTGCCACCAGCAGGGGGGGAATTACAGATACGCAGTATTTT.

This chain links TRBV14 with TRBJ2-5; TRBD1 aligns across 9 bases. CDR1 is SGHDN, CDR2 FVKESK, per germline. This CDR3 region has 15 residues. Trimming cost V 1 base and J 4 bases; bases outside gene matches: 4. The CDR3 spells CASSQVGTGRETQYF. The DNA of the CDR3 is TGTGCCAGCAGCCAAGTGGGGACAGGGCGAGAGACCCAGTACTTC.

V and J are TRBV7-9 and TRBJ1-2; D remains ambiguous. CDR3 length: 17 amino acids. With 5 bases removed from V and 0 bases from J, the gap between germline ends came to 19 bases. Germline-derived CDR1 and CDR2 are SEHNR and FQNEAQ (reference sequence). The CDR3 DNA follows: TGTGCCAGCAGCCGGGAGACGGGGAGCCTCTCTAACTATGGCTACACCTTC. Residues: CASSRETGSLSNYGYTF.